One sample yielded the 3 T cell receptor beta chains listed below, sequenced in a study of T cells expressing NK-cell markers. TCRdb reprocessed the 5' RACE reads, keeping one entry per CDR3 protein, no DNA. This sample's clone table lists some 600,000 distinct CDR3 sequences. The source material was blood T cells: a sorted CD56 or NKG2C T cell subset, CD4+ or CD8+ T cells, or bulk PBMC T cells (not recorded which). The receptor set was obtained from a man between 18 and 35 years old in good health.

The V and J genes are TRBV30 and TRBJ1-5; TCRdb indicates TRBD1, and absent DNA this call remains unverified. Germline CDR1 reads GTSNPN; CDR2 reads SVGIG (reference sequence). This CDR3 has 14 amino acids. Here the CDR3 reads CAWRGTGSNQPQHF.

The V call is TRBV7-9, the J call TRBJ1-2; TCRdb's D call of TRBD1 is untestable without DNA. There are 14 residues in the CDR3. CDR1 is SEHNR and CDR2 is FQNEAQ in the germline V gene (reference sequence). The CDR3 protein is CASSFTGANYGYTF.

The V call is TRBV20-1, the J call TRBJ2-1. CDR1 is DFQATT and CDR2 is SNEGSKA in the germline V gene (reference sequence). The CDR3 totals 13 residues. This CDR3 is CSAREAPINEQFF.